This T cell receptor (beta chain) was recorded in a study of cytomegalovirus exposure and HLA in healthy donors. Study summary: Samples from HLA-typed donors yielded about 86 million unique TCRs in an early data release.

Comment on this clone: Its target is unknown.

The germline gives CDR1 LGHNA, CDR2 YNFKEQ. There are 15 residues in the CDR3. Trimming shortened V by 0 bases and J by 0 bases, and 8 bases separated the two germline ends. With 60 Vbeta and 13 Jbeta primers, the PCR was carried out. Data came from immunoSEQ multiplex PCR; TCRdb stores just in-frame clones and leaves some out. The sample has 150,000 to 200,000 clones; about 81% are singletons. Study observations and caveats: Segments of the TCR beta V type were, in most cases, productive about 90% or about 30% of the time in an earlier analysis.

The source is a woman aged 18-29 years in good health and CMV-seropositive. The sequenced sample was PBMCs. The V and J genes are TRBV4-2 and TRBJ1-2; D call uncertain. Written as DNA, the CDR3 is TGTGCCAGCAGCCAAGAGGCCAATTCTAACTATGGCTACACCTTC. This codes for CASSQEANSNYGYTF.